The 15 T cell receptor beta chains below all came from one sample that was sequenced in a study of T cell clonotyping in hematopoietic cell transplantation. Repertoires were generated with immunoSEQ multiplex PCR, while TCRdb's copy carries only in-frame clones and drops some. The sample has around 7,000 clones, around 88% seen once. Specimen: PBMCs, collected 100 days after allogeneic stem cell transplant. Every receptor here comes from a young adult male patient who had an allogeneic stem cell transplant from a related donor, so the T cells may come from the graft donor. Some clones in this sample may be carry-over from other donors' samples.

The rearrangement uses TRBV19 and TRBJ1-5; possible D gene TRBD1, 6 bases. The CDR3 spans 14 residues. Germline CDR1 reads LNHDA; CDR2 reads SQIVND (reference sequence). Trimming took off 4 bases at V and 7 bases at J, with 14 bases between the two ends. This CDR3 reads CASSNRVGRQPQHF. The CDR3 DNA follows: TGTGCCAGTAGTAACAGGGTGGGGCGACAGCCCCAGCATTTT.

Only one count was recorded for this clone. V and J are TRBV7-9 and TRBJ1-2, with D perhaps matching TRBD1 (6 bases). Trimming removed 1 base at V and 8 bases at J, with 11 bases between. CDR1 and CDR2 (germline): SEHNR, FQNEAQ (reference sequence). The CDR3 is made up of 13 amino acids. Here the CDR3 DNA reads TGTGCCAGCAGCTTAGAAAACAGGGACGGCTACACCTTC. Residues: CASSLENRDGYTF.

V is TRBV19 and J is TRBJ1-2; no clear D gene. V was trimmed by 3 bases and J by 6 bases, leaving 5 bases between them. The CDR3 consists of 11 residues. CDR1 and CDR2 (germline): LNHDA, SQIVND (reference sequence). The DNA of the CDR3 is TGTGCCAGTAGTATTGGGGATGGCTACACCTTC. Its protein is CASSIGDGYTF.

This rearrangement joins TRBV30 to TRBJ1-5; 7 nucleotides align to TRBD1. V dropped 2 bases and J dropped 7; count of bases not matched to a gene: 8. This CDR3 contains 14 residues. The germline CDR1 and CDR2 sequences are GTSNPN and SVGIG (reference sequence). The CDR3 reads CAWSSSDRTQPQHF. DNA for the CDR3: TGTGCCTGGAGTTCCTCGGACAGGACCCAGCCCCAGCATTTT.

The DNA for the CDR3 is TGTGCCAGCAGTTTATATCTATTAAGCACCGGGGAGCTGTTTTTT. Protein product: CASSLYLLSTGELFF. The J gene is TRBJ2-2, the V gene TRBV27; D is undetermined. Trimming removed 1 base at V and 4 bases at J, with 10 bases between. Germline CDR1 MNHEY, CDR2 SMNVEV (reference sequence). The CDR3 loop spans 15 amino acids.

This chain links TRBV11-2 with TRBJ1-2; D is possibly TRBD1 (6 bases). The V and J ends lost 1 base and 5 bases respectively, with 17 bases between them. CDR1 SGHAT and CDR2 FQNNGV come from the germline V gene. The CDR3 runs 16 residues. CDR3 sequence reads: CASSLGPSLGGYGYTF. CDR3 nucleotide sequence: TGTGCCAGCAGCTTAGGACCCAGTCTAGGGGGTTATGGCTACACCTTC. The full variable domain, with the rest looked up from reference TRBV11-2 and TRBJ1-2, is EAGVAQSPRYKIIEKRQSVAFWCNPISGHATLYWYQQILGQGPKLLIQFQNNGVVDDSQLPKDRFSAERLKGVDSTLKIQPAKLEDSAVYLCASSLGPSLGGYGYTFGSGTRLTVV.

The chain carries TRBV11-2 and TRBJ2-3, with a tentative D call TRBD1 (5 bases). Germline V gene data show CDR1 as SGHAT and CDR2 as FQNNGV. V shed 1 base and J shed 4 bases, with 9 bases lying between them. This CDR3 spans 14 amino acids. The DNA for the CDR3 is TGTGCCAGCAGCTTAGTGCAGGGCCCAGATACGCAGTATTTT. Translating gives CASSLVQGPDTQYF.

The genes are TRBV29-1 and TRBJ1-5; possibly TRBD1 for D (5 bases). Trimming pared 4 bases from V and 3 bases from J, leaving 10 bases between. Germline V CDR1 and CDR2: SQVTM, ANQGSEA. CDR3 length: 13 residues. The chain's CDR3 is CSVAPGLNQPQHF. As DNA, the CDR3 is TGCAGCGTTGCACCGGGACTCAATCAGCCCCAGCATTTT.

The chain carries TRBV25-1 and TRBJ2-1; TRBD1 aligns across 10 bases. V lost 7 bases and J lost 1; bases outside the gene matches: 4. CDR3 length: 15 residues. Germline CDR1 MGHDK, CDR2 SYGVNS. Here the CDR3 DNA reads TGTGCCAGCACCCCGGGACAGGGGTCCTACAATGAGCAGTTCTTC. Its translation: CASTPGQGSYNEQFF.

This clone was recorded once. The rearrangement links TRBV4-3 to TRBJ1-1, with a possible D match to TRBD1 (6 bases). There are 14 residues in the CDR3. In germline, CDR1 is LGHNA, CDR2 YSLEER. With 8 bases removed from V and 5 bases from J, the gap between germline ends came to 18 bases. The CDR3 bases are TGCGCCAGCCGCCTCCAAGGGGGGCGAACTGAAGCTTTCTTT. As protein: CASRLQGGRTEAFF.

The chain is built from TRBV4-1 and TRBJ1-5; the match to TRBD1 covers 9 bases. The CDR3 runs 18 residues. Trimming cost V 0 bases and J 3 bases; bases outside gene matches: 9. Germline lookup yields CDR1 MGHRA and CDR2 YSYEKL. The CDR3 DNA follows: TGCGCCAGCAGCCAAGACGGAGGACAGGGGACTATCAATCAGCCCCAGCATTTT. This gives the protein CASSQDGGQGTINQPQHF.

The rearrangement uses TRBV7-3 and TRBJ2-3; the D is unclear. Germline loops: CDR1 SGHTA, CDR2 FQGTGA. The CDR3 is 13 amino acids. V gave up 5 bases and J gave up 1 base, with 7 bases separating them. CDR3 bases: TGTGCCAGCAGCGAGTCAGGCACAGATACGCAGTATTTT. Translated: CASSESGTDTQYF.

The chain recombines TRBV6-5 with TRBJ2-7; 8 bases map to TRBD1. V trimming: 4 bases; J trimming: 0 bases; junction bases outside the gene matches: 5. The CDR3 has 15 residues. The germline V gene encodes CDR1 MNHEY and CDR2 SVGAGI. The CDR3 DNA sequence: TGTGCCAGCAGTTCAACAGGGGGGAGCTCCTACGAGCAGTACGTC. This gives the protein CASSSTGGSSYEQYV.

The chain has TRBV19 and TRBJ2-1, with 7 bases fitting TRBD2. This CDR3 is 14 amino acids long. V lost 3 bases, J lost 3 bases, and 2 bases stayed unmatched. CDR1 is LNHDA, CDR2 SQIVND, per germline (reference sequence). This chain's CDR3 is CASSMREGYNEQFF. CDR3 sequence (DNA): TGTGCCAGTAGTATGAGGGAGGGCTACAATGAGCAGTTCTTC.

The chain is built from TRBV15 and TRBJ2-3; 9 bases are shared with TRBD2. CDR1 and CDR2 (germline): LNHNV, YYDKDF (reference sequence). The junction had 8 bases not matched to a gene; V was cut back by 0 bases and J by 7 bases. The CDR3 has 16 amino acids. The CDR3 region has the DNA TGTGCCACCAGCAGAGATTTAATAGCGGGAGACCATACGCAGTATTTT. Protein: CATSRDLIAGDHTQYF.